This T cell receptor beta chain was captured by sequencing in a study of blood T cells in healthy people across ages. Study-wide findings and caveats: The study regarded diversity estimates from one million T cells as underestimates. Higher diversity, along with more naive CD4+ cells, distinguished long-lived donors from aged donors.

Trimming at V came to 4 bases and at J to 2 bases, leaving 8 bases not matched to a gene. The CDR3 has 15 amino acids. Looked up from germline, CDR1 is SEHNR and CDR2 is FQNEAQ (reference sequence). PCR was performed a second time for about 6 to 12 cycles using a sample-barcoded 5' primer and a J-beta primer mix. TCRdb redid the calling of the 5' RACE reads with MiXCR, one entry per CDR3 protein. This sample has 1.6 million or so distinct CDR3 sequences, with around 35% found just once. About this clonotype: As yet, its antigen is unknown.

Input material: blood. The V call is TRBV7-9, the J call TRBJ2-7; TRBD2 aligns across 7 bases. This receptor was taken from a woman aged 25 to 45 in good health. CDR3: CASSSRPSGPYEQYF. The CDR3 DNA is TGTGCCAGCAGCTCGCGCCCTAGCGGACCCTACGAGCAGTACTTC.